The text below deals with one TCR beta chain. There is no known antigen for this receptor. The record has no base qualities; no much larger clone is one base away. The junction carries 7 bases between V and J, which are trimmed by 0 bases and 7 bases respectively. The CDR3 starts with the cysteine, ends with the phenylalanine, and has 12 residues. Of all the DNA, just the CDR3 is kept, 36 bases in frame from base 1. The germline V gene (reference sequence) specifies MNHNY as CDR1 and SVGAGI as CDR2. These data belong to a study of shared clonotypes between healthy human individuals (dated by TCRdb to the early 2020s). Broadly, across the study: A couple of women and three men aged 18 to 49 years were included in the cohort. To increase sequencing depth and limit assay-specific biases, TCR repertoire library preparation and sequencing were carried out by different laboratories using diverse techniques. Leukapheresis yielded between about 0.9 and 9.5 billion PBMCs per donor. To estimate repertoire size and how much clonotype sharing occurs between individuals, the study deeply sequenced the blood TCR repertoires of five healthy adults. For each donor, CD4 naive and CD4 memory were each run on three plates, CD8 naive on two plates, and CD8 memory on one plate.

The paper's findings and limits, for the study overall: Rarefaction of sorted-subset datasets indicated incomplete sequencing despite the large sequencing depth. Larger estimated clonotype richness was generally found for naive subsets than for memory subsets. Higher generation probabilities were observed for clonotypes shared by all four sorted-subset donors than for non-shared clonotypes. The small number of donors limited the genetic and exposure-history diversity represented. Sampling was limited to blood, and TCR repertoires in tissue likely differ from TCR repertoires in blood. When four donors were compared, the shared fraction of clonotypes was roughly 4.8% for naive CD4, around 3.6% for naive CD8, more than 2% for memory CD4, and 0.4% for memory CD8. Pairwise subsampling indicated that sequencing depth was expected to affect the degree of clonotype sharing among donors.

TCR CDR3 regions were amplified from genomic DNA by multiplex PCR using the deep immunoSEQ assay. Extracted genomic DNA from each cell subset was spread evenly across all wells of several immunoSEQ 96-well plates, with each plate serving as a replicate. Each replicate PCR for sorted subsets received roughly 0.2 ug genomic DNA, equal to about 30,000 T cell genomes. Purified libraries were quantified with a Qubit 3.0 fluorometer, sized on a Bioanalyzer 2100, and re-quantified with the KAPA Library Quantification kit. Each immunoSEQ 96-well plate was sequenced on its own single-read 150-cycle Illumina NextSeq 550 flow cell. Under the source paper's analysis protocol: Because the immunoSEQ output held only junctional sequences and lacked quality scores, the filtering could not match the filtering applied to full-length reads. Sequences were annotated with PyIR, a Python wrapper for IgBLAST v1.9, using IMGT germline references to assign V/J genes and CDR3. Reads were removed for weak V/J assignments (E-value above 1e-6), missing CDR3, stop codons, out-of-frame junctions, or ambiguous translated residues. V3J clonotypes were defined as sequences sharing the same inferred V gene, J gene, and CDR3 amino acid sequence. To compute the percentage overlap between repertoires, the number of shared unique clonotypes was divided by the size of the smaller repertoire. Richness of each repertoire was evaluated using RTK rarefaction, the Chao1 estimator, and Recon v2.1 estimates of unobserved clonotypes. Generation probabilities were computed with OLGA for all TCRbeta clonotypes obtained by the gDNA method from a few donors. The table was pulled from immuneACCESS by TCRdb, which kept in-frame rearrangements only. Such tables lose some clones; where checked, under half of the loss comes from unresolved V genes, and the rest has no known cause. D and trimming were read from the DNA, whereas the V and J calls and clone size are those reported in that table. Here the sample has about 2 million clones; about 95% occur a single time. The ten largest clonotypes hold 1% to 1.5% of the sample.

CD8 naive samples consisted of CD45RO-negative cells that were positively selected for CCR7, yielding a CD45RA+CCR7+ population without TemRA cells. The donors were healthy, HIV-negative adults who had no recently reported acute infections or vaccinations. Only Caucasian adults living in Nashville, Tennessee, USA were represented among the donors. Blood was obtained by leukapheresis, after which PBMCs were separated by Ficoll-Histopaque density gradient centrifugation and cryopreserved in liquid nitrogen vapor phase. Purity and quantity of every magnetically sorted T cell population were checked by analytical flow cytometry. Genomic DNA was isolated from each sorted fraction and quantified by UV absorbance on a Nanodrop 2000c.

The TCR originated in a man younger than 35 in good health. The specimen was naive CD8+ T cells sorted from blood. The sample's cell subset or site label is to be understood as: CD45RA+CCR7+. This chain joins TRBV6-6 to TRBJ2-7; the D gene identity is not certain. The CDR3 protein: CASSYSVVEQYF. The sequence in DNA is TGTGCCAGCAGTTACTCCGTGGTGGAGCAGTACTTC.